This T cell receptor (beta chain) was captured in a study of T cells in Graves' hyperthyroidism and ophthalmopathy. From RNA transcripts, TCR beta CDR3 regions were amplified. First-round RT-PCR of the TCR CDR3 relied on the HTBI primer set. Each CDR3 protein gets one entry after TCRdb re-called the multiplex PCR reads with MiXCR. The sample shows around 500,000 distinct CDR3 sequences, about 16% of them seen only once. The TCR comes from a woman in her 30s with Graves' ophthalmopathy. Sequenced material: blood.

CDR3 in DNA: TGCAGTGCTGACGGGCCCGGGACAGGGAGGTATGGCTACACCTTC. Translated, it gives CSADGPGTGRYGYTF. The chain joins TRBV20-1 to TRBJ1-2; TRBD1 matches at 9 bases. The CDR3 consists of 15 residues. V lost 5 bases, J lost 5 bases, and 12 bases stayed unmatched. CDR1 and CDR2 from the germline V gene are DFQATT and SNEGSKA (reference sequence).